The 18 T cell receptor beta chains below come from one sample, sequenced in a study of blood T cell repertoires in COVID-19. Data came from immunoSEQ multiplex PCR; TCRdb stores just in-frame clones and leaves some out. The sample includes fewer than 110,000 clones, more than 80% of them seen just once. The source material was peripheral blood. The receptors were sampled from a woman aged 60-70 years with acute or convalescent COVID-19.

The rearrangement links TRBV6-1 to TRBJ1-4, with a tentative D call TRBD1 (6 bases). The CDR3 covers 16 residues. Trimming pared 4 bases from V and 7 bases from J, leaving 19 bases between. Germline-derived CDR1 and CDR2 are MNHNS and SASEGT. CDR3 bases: TGTGCCAGCAGTGGAGCGGTGGGGGCGCGGATTGAAAAACTGTTTTTT. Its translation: CASSGAVGARIEKLFF.

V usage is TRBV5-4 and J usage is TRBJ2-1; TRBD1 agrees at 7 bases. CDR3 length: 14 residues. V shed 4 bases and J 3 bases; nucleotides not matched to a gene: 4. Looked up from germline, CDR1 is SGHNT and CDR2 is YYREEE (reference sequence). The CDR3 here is CASSNGQDYNEQFF. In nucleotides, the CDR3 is TGTGCCAGCAGCAACGGACAGGACTACAATGAGCAGTTCTTC. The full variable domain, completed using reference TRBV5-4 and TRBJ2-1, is ETGVTQSPTHLIKTRGQQVTLRCSSQSGHNTVSWYQQALGQGPQFIFQYYREEENGRGNFPPRFSGLQFPNYSSELNVNALELDDSALYLCASSNGQDYNEQFFGPGTRLTVL.

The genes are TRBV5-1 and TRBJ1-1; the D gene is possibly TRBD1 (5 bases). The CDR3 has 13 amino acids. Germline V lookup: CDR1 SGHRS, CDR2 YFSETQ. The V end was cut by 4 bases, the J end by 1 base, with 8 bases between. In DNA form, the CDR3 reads TGCGCCAGCAGCCCTGGACAGAACACTGAAGCTTTCTTT. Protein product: CASSPGQNTEAFF.

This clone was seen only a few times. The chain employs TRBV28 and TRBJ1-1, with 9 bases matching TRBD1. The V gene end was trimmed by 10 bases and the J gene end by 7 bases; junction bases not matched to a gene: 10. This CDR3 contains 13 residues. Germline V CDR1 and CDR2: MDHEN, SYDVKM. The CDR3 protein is CATPGQGSGEAFF. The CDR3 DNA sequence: TGTGCCACTCCGGGACAGGGATCGGGTGAAGCTTTCTTT.

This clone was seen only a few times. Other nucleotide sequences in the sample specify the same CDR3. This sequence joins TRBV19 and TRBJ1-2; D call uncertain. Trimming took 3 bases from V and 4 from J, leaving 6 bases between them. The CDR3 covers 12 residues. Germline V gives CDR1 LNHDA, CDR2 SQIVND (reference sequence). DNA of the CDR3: TGTGCCAGTAGTATCTCAGTCTATGGCTACACCTTC. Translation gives CASSISVYGYTF.

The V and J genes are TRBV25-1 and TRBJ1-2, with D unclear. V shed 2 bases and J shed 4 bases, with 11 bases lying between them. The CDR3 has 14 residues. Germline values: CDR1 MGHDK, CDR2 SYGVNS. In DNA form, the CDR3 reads TGTGCCAGCAGTGAAGAAAGTCGCGGCTATGGCTACACCTTC. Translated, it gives CASSEESRGYGYTF.

In nucleotides, the CDR3 is TGTGCCAGCAGGACTAGCGGGAGGGACAATGAGCAGTTCTTC. The encoded protein is CASRTSGRDNEQFF. J is TRBJ2-1 and V is TRBV2; 14 bases fit TRBD2. This CDR3 comprises 14 residues. V shed 6 bases, J shed 5 bases, and the junction held 0 bases outside the gene matches. CDR1 SNHLY and CDR2 FYNNEI come from the germline V gene.

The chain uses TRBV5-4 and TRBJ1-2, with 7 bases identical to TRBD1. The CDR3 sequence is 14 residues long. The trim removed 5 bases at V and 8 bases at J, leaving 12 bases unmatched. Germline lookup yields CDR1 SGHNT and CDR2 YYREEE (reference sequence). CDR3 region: CASRIQGGPGGYTF. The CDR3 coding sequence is TGTGCCAGCAGAATTCAGGGGGGCCCAGGCGGCTACACCTTC.

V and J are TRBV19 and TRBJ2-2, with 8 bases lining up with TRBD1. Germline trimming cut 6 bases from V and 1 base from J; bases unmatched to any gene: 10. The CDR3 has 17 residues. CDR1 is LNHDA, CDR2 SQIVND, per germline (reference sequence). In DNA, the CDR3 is TGTGCCAGTAGCCATCTCTCCGGGACAGGGAACACCGGGGAGCTGTTTTTT. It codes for CASSHLSGTGNTGELFF.

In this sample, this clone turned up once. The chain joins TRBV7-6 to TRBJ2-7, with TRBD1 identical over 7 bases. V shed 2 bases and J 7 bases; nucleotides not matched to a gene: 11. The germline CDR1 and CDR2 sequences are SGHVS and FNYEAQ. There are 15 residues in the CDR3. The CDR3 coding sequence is TGTGCCAGCAGCTTAACGGGACAGCCATGGGGTGAGCAGTACTTC. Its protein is CASSLTGQPWGEQYF.

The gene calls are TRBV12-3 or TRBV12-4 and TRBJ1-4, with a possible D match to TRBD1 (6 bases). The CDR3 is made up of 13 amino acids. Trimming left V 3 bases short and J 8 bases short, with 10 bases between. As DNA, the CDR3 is TGTGCCAGCAGTTTCTCCGACAGGGAAAAACTGTTTTTT. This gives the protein CASSFSDREKLFF.

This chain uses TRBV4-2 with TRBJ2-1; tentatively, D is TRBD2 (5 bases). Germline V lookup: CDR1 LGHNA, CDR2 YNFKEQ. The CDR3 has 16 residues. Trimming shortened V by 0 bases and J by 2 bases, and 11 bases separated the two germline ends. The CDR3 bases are TGTGCCAGCAGCCAAGATAGAAGCGGCCCCTACAATGAGCAGTTCTTC. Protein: CASSQDRSGPYNEQFF.

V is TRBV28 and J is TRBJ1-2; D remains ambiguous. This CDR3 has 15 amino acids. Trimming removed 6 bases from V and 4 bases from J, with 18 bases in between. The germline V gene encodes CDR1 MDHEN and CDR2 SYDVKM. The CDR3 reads CASSSRRARLYGYTF. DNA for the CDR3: TGTGCCAGCAGCTCCCGGAGGGCCCGTCTCTATGGCTACACCTTC.

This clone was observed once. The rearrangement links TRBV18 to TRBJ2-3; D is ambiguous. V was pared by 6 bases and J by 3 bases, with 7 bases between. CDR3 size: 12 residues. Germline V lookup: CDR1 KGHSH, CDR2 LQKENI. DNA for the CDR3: TGTGCCAGCTCGGTCTATACAGATACGCAGTATTTT. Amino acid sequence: CASSVYTDTQYF.

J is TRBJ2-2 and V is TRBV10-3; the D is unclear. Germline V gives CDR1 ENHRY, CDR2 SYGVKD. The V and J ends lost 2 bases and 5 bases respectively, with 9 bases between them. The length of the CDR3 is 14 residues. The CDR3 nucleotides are TGTGCCATCAGTGAGCGAGAGTCGACCGGGGAGCTGTTTTTT. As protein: CAISERESTGELFF.

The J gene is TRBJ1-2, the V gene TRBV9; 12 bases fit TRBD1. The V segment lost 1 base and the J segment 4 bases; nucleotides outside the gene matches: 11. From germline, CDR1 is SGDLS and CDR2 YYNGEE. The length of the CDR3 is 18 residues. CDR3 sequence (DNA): TGTGCCAGCAGCGTATCCGGGACAGGGGGCCCCTACCTCTATGGCTACACCTTC. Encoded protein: CASSVSGTGGPYLYGYTF.

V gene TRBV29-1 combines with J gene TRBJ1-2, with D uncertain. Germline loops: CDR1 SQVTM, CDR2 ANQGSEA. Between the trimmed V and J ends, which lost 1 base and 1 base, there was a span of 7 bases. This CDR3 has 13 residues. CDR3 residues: CSVEVNSNYGYTF. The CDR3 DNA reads TGCAGCGTTGAAGTAAACAGTAACTATGGCTACACCTTC.

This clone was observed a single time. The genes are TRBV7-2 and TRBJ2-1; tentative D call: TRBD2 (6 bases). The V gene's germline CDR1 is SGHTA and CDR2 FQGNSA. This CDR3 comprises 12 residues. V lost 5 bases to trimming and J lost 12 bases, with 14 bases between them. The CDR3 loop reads CASSPNRDSQFF. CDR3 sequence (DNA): TGTGCCAGCAGCCCCAACCGGGACTCGCAGTTCTTC.